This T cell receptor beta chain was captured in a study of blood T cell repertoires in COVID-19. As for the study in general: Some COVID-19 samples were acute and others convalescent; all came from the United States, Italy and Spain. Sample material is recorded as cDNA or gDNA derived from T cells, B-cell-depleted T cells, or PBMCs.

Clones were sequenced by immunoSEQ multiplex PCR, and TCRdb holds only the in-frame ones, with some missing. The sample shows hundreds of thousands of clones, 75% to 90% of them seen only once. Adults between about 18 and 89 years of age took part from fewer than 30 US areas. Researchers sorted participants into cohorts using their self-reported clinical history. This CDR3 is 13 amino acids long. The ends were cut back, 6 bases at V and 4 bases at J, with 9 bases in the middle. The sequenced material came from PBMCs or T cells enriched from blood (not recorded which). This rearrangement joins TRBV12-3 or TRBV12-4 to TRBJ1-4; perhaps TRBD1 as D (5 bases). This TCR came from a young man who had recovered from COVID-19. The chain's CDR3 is CASRWGGNEKLFF. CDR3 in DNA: TGTGCCAGCAGGTGGGGGGGTAATGAAAAACTGTTTTTT.